One sample yielded the 30 T cell receptor beta chains listed below, sequenced in a study of T cell changes during pregnancy in multiple sclerosis. Data came from immunoSEQ multiplex PCR; TCRdb stores just in-frame clones and leaves some out. The data contain some 100,000 clones, 85% to 95% of them singletons. The starting material was peripheral blood, obtained in the second trimester of pregnancy. Every receptor here comes from a female donor with multiple sclerosis, enrolled in a pregnancy study.

The chain has TRBV5-6 and TRBJ2-5; D not certain. The V end lost 0 bases, the J end lost 9 bases, and 12 bases lay between the germline ends. CDR3 length: 13 amino acids. Per germline, CDR1 SGHDT and CDR2 YYEEEE. As DNA, the CDR3 is TGTGCCAGCAGCTTGGGGGCCGCTAAAGCCCAGTACTTC. It encodes CASSLGAAKAQYF.

This chain joins TRBV6-4 and TRBJ2-1; 11 bases fit TRBD2. V lost 6 bases, J lost 3 bases, and 4 bases stayed unmatched. This CDR3 contains 15 residues. The germline CDR1 and CDR2 sequences are MRHNA and SNTAGT. CDR3: CASRATSGDYNEQFF. In DNA, the CDR3 is TGTGCCAGCAGGGCGACTAGCGGGGACTACAATGAGCAGTTCTTC.

V gene TRBV2 combines with J gene TRBJ1-5, with 9 bases aligning to TRBD1. After removal of 6 bases from V and 6 bases from J, the junction contained 3 bases not matched to a gene. CDR1 SNHLY and CDR2 FYNNEI come from the germline V gene. The CDR3 contains 13 residues. In DNA form, the CDR3 reads TGTGCCAGCAGGGGGACAGGGTTTCAGCCCCAGCATTTT. It is translated as CASRGTGFQPQHF.

V is TRBV28 and J is TRBJ2-5; 8 positions agree with TRBD2. Looked up from germline, CDR1 is MDHEN and CDR2 is SYDVKM. The CDR3 loop spans 15 amino acids. The V segment lost 5 bases and the J segment 0 bases; nucleotides outside the gene matches: 5. CDR3 region: CASSGAGGYQETQYF. For the CDR3, the DNA is TGTGCCAGCAGTGGGGCGGGAGGCTACCAAGAGACCCAGTACTTC.

This chain connects TRBV18 to TRBJ1-1, with D possibly matching TRBD1 (5 bases). The CDR3 is 14 residues long. Germline CDR1 KGHSH, CDR2 LQKENI. The V and J ends lost 2 bases and 6 bases respectively, with 13 bases between them. Here the CDR3 DNA reads TGTGCCAGCTCACCATGGGGGGGGGACGCTGAAGCTTTCTTT. Translated: CASSPWGGDAEAFF. The whole variable domain, filled in from reference TRBV18 and TRBJ1-1, reads NAGVMQNPRHLVRRRGQEARLRCSPMKGHSHVYWYRQLPEEGLKFMVYLQKENIIDESGMPKERFSAEFPKEGPSILRIQQVVRGDSAAYFCASSPWGGDAEAFFGQGTRLTVV.

This sequence joins TRBV11-2 and TRBJ2-7, with D perhaps TRBD1 (6 bases). This CDR3 has 11 amino acids. The V gene lost 6 bases and the J gene lost 6 bases, with 9 bases spanning the gap. The V gene's germline CDR1 is SGHAT and CDR2 FQNNGV. The DNA for the CDR3 is TGTGCCAGCAGAGAGGGGGTCGAGCAGTACTTC. Its translation is CASREGVEQYF.

The chain combines TRBV27 with TRBJ2-2; 10 positions match TRBD2. Germline V CDR1 and CDR2: MNHEY, SMNVEV (reference sequence). V shed 8 bases and J 2 bases; nucleotides not matched to a gene: 5. The CDR3 loop spans 15 amino acids. CDR3 residues: CASGVAGGNTGELFF. CDR3 sequence (DNA): TGTGCCAGCGGCGTAGCGGGAGGAAACACCGGGGAGCTGTTTTTT.

V gene TRBV5-1 combines with J gene TRBJ2-7; TRBD1 is a possible D gene (6 bases). The V gene lost 4 bases and the J gene lost 5 bases, with 10 bases spanning the gap. The germline gives CDR1 SGHRS, CDR2 YFSETQ. This CDR3 spans 12 amino acids. CDR3: CASSLDRHEQYF. As DNA, the CDR3 is TGCGCCAGCAGCCTAGACAGGCACGAGCAGTACTTC.

The chain couples TRBV6-6 to TRBJ2-2, with 7 bases lining up with TRBD2. The CDR3 length is 14 residues. Germline V gives CDR1 MNHNY, CDR2 SVGAGI (reference sequence). The CDR3 sequence is CVSGGVGNTGELFF. The CDR3 region has the DNA TGTGTCAGTGGGGGGGTGGGGAACACCGGGGAGCTGTTTTTT.

The chain combines TRBV5-1 with TRBJ1-4, with D perhaps TRBD1 (5 bases). CDR3 length: 14 amino acids. CDR1 and CDR2 (germline): SGHRS, YFSETQ. Trimming shortened V by 3 bases and J by 4 bases, and 10 bases separated the two germline ends. CDR3 protein: CASSWVGDNEKLFF. For the CDR3, the DNA is TGCGCCAGCAGCTGGGTAGGGGATAATGAAAAACTGTTTTTT.

The chain couples TRBV7-3 to TRBJ2-3; the match to TRBD2 covers 7 bases. The trim removed 5 bases at V and 0 bases at J, leaving 17 bases unmatched. The CDR3 consists of 19 residues. Germline V lookup: CDR1 SGHTA, CDR2 FQGTGA. The chain's CDR3 is CASSPPASGERSSTDTQYF. CDR3 DNA: TGTGCCAGCAGCCCTCCGGCTAGCGGAGAACGGTCTAGCACAGATACGCAGTATTTT. Variable domain in full (rest from reference TRBV7-3 and TRBJ2-3): GAGVSQTPSNKVTEKGKYVELRCDPISGHTALYWYRQSLGQGPEFLIYFQGTGAADDSGLPNDRFFAVRPEGSVSTLKIQRTERGDSAVYLCASSPPASGERSSTDTQYFGPGTRLTVL.

The chain employs TRBV5-1 and TRBJ2-2; possible D gene TRBD1, 6 bases. The CDR3 covers 17 residues. The germline CDR1 and CDR2 sequences are SGHRS and YFSETQ. With 0 bases removed from V and 0 bases from J, the gap between germline ends came to 12 bases. CDR3 protein: CASSLGRQGTNTGELFF. The CDR3 DNA reads as TGCGCCAGCAGCTTGGGACGCCAGGGGACGAACACCGGGGAGCTGTTTTTT.

The chain links TRBV6-1 to TRBJ1-1; 9 bases align to TRBD1. V lost 3 bases, J lost 2 bases, and 4 bases stayed unmatched. CDR3 size: 15 residues. Germline-derived CDR1 and CDR2 are MNHNS and SASEGT. CDR3 residues: CASSDRQGVNTEAFF. DNA for the CDR3: TGTGCCAGCAGTGACCGACAGGGGGTTAACACTGAAGCTTTCTTT.

The rearrangement uses TRBV5-1 and TRBJ1-4; TRBD1 might be the D (6 bases). V gave up 5 bases and J gave up 5 bases, with 10 bases separating them. Germline V CDR1 and CDR2: SGHRS, YFSETQ. This CDR3 has 13 residues. CDR3 DNA sequence: TGCGCCAGCAGACAGGGTACAAATGAAAAACTGTTTTTT. It is translated as CASRQGTNEKLFF.

The CDR3 reads CATAQGETQYF. The CDR3 DNA sequence: TGTGCCACAGCACAGGGAGAGACCCAGTACTTC. The chain employs TRBV6-1 and TRBJ2-5; possible D gene TRBD1, 6 bases. The germline V gene encodes CDR1 MNHNS and CDR2 SASEGT. V was trimmed by 10 bases and J by 4 bases, leaving 10 bases between them. This CDR3 is built from 11 residues.

The chain employs TRBV11-2 and TRBJ1-2, with TRBD1 identical over 7 bases. The germline gives CDR1 SGHAT, CDR2 FQNNGV. V lost 3 bases to trimming and J lost 4 bases; unmatched junction nucleotides: 2. The CDR3 contains 13 residues. The DNA for the CDR3 is TGTGCCAGCAGCTTGGGGACAGTCTATGGCTACACCTTC. This codes for CASSLGTVYGYTF.

The J gene is TRBJ1-4, the V gene TRBV30; TRBD1 might be the D (6 bases). From germline, CDR1 is GTSNPN and CDR2 SVGIG (reference sequence). Trimming pared 0 bases from V and 8 bases from J, leaving 13 bases between. This CDR3 region has 14 residues. CDR3 residues: CAWSVGAQKEKLFF. The CDR3 DNA follows: TGTGCCTGGAGTGTGGGGGCGCAAAAAGAAAAACTGTTTTTT.

The chain has TRBV10-3 and TRBJ1-1; 7 bases match TRBD1. This CDR3 contains 14 residues. The germline V gene encodes CDR1 ENHRY and CDR2 SYGVKD. V lost 5 bases and J lost 4; bases outside the gene matches: 7. The CDR3 region is CAISRRDSITEAFF. The CDR3 nucleotides read TGTGCCATCAGTCGGCGGGACAGTATCACTGAAGCTTTCTTT.

V is TRBV5-4 and J is TRBJ2-7; possible D gene TRBD2, 5 bases. Trimming stripped 7 bases from V and 1 base from J, with 15 bases between. The CDR3 is 14 amino acids. Germline V CDR1 and CDR2: SGHNT, YYREEE (reference sequence). CDR3 coding DNA: TGTGCCAGCCGCCTGTCGACTACTTCCTACGAGCAGTACTTC. It is translated as CASRLSTTSYEQYF.

This clone has just one count. The CDR3 DNA follows: TGTGCCAGCAGCGCAAGGACATCGAATGAGCAGTTCTTC. This sequence encodes CASSARTSNEQFF. The V and J genes are TRBV11-3 and TRBJ2-1; a weak D match, TRBD1 (5 bases). This CDR3 contains 13 residues. Germline V gene sequence: CDR1 SGHNT, CDR2 YENEEA. Trimming pared 5 bases from V and 7 bases from J, leaving 12 bases between.

The V gene is TRBV13, the J gene TRBJ1-2; D is unclear. CDR3 length equals 14 residues. Germline values: CDR1 PRHDT, CDR2 FYEKMQ (reference sequence). V gave up 5 bases and J gave up 2 bases, with 12 bases separating them. The CDR3, as DNA: TGTGCCAGCAGCCCCGGGAAGACAAACTATGGCTACACCTTC. As protein: CASSPGKTNYGYTF.

The gene calls are TRBV28 and TRBJ2-4; 7 bases agree with TRBD1. Germline V CDR1 and CDR2: MDHEN, SYDVKM. This CDR3 is 14 amino acids long. The J segment lost 7 bases and the V segment lost 3 bases, leaving 6 bases of the junction unmatched. The DNA for the CDR3 is TGTGCCAGCAGTTTTGACAGGGCGGCGAACATTCAGTACTTC. Translation gives CASSFDRAANIQYF.

V is TRBV5-4 and J is TRBJ2-2; 11 bases line up with TRBD2. Trimming took 4 bases from V and 8 from J; bases not matched to a gene: 10. CDR3 length equals 16 residues. CDR1 is SGHNT and CDR2 is YYREEE in the germline V gene (reference sequence). The CDR3 spells CASSPRLAGGGGELFF. CDR3 DNA sequence: TGTGCCAGCAGCCCTCGCCTAGCGGGAGGAGGAGGGGAGCTGTTTTTT.

The CDR3, as DNA: TGTGCCAGCAGCCGACAGCCCGGGAGGGGCAATCAGCCCCAGCATTTT. Encoded protein: CASSRQPGRGNQPQHF. The rearrangement uses TRBV6-6 and TRBJ1-5, with TRBD1 as a possible D gene (5 bases). The CDR3 runs 16 residues. Germline values: CDR1 MNHNY, CDR2 SVGAGI (reference sequence). Deletions cut 6 bases from V and 2 bases from J, with 17 bases between.

The gene calls are TRBV18 and TRBJ2-7; a possible D gene is TRBD2 (6 bases). The CDR3 totals 15 residues. Germline assignment: CDR1 KGHSH and CDR2 LQKENI. Trimming cost V 0 bases and J 7 bases, with 16 bases left between them. The CDR3 spells CASSPPVAGKQEQYF. The CDR3 nucleotides read TGTGCCAGCTCACCACCTGTGGCGGGAAAACAAGAGCAGTACTTC. The entire variable domain, with the rest obtained from reference TRBV18 and TRBJ2-7, is as follows: NAGVMQNPRHLVRRRGQEARLRCSPMKGHSHVYWYRQLPEEGLKFMVYLQKENIIDESGMPKERFSAEFPKEGPSILRIQQVVRGDSAAYFCASSPPVAGKQEQYFGPGTRLTVT.

The V and J genes are TRBV9 and TRBJ2-2; D call uncertain. Trimming cost V 3 bases and J 0 bases, with 3 bases left between them. The CDR3 has 13 amino acids. Germline-derived CDR1 and CDR2 are SGDLS and YYNGEE. CDR3 DNA: TGTGCCAGCAGCGCCTCGAACACCGGGGAGCTGTTTTTT. Its translation is CASSASNTGELFF.

The chain recombines TRBV5-1 with TRBJ2-7, with 8 positions matching TRBD1. V gave up 0 bases and J gave up 1 base; unmatched junction bases: 6. Germline V gene data show CDR1 as SGHRS and CDR2 as YFSETQ. The CDR3 has 16 amino acids. CDR3 protein: CASSLATGGGSYEQYF. DNA of the CDR3: TGCGCCAGCAGCTTGGCTACAGGGGGTGGGTCCTACGAGCAGTACTTC.

The rearrangement joins TRBV27 to TRBJ1-1; no clear D gene. The CDR3 loop spans 19 amino acids. The germline gives CDR1 MNHEY, CDR2 SMNVEV (reference sequence). Trimming removed 6 bases at V and 2 bases at J, with 28 bases between. For the CDR3, the DNA is TGTGCCAGCAGCTCTGGAGTAACCCTTCCCCCTTTGATCAACACTGAAGCTTTCTTT. This encodes CASSSGVTLPPLINTEAFF.

The J gene is TRBJ2-1, the V gene TRBV7-9; possible D gene TRBD2, 5 bases. Trimming cost V 1 base and J 7 bases, with 14 bases left between them. The germline CDR1 and CDR2 sequences are SEHNR and FQNEAQ (reference sequence). The CDR3 contains 15 residues. The CDR3 region has the DNA TGTGCCAGCAGCTTAGATGGAGGTAGTTTGAATGAGCAGTTCTTC. Its protein product is CASSLDGGSLNEQFF.

This clone was observed a handful of times. The V gene is TRBV18, the J gene TRBJ1-1; 7 bases line up with TRBD1. The CDR3 consists of 14 residues. CDR1 is KGHSH, CDR2 LQKENI, per germline. The junction had 8 bases not matched to a gene; V was cut back by 4 bases and J by 6 bases. The CDR3 reads CASSLDRAGAEAFF. DNA for the CDR3: TGTGCCAGCTCACTAGACAGGGCTGGGGCTGAAGCTTTCTTT. Using reference TRBV18 and TRBJ1-1 for the parts outside the CDR3, the full variable domain is NAGVMQNPRHLVRRRGQEARLRCSPMKGHSHVYWYRQLPEEGLKFMVYLQKENIIDESGMPKERFSAEFPKEGPSILRIQQVVRGDSAAYFCASSLDRAGAEAFFGQGTRLTVV.